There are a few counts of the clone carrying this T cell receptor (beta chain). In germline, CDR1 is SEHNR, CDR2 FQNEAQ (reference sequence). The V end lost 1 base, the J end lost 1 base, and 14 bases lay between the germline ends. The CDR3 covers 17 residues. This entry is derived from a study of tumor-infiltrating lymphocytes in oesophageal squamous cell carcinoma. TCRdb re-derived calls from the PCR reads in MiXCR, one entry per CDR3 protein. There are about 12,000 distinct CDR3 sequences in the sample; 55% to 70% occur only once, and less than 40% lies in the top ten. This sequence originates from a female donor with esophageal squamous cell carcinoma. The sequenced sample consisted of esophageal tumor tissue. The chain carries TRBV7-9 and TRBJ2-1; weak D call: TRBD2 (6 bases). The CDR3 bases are TGTGCCAGCAGCTTAGGTCCTTGGAGCGGGTCCTACAATGAGCAGTTCTTC. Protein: CASSLGPWSGSYNEQFF.